This T cell receptor (beta chain) came from a study of regulatory T cells. Study-level findings and limits: Hydrophobic residues at CDR3 positions 6 and 7 were enriched in conventional CD4+ T cells of CD3G-deficient patients. Patient repertoires had restricted TRB V-J pairs and skewed V and J usage, most in Tregs.

V was trimmed by 2 bases and J by 4 bases, leaving 14 bases between them. CDR3 length: 15 residues. Germline values: CDR1 MNHEY, CDR2 SVGAGI. Primers: 52 TRBV forward and 13 TRBJ reverse. Here immunoSEQ multiplex PCR was the method, and the copy in TCRdb shows in-frame clones only, minus some. Of fewer than 20,000 clones detected, 65% to 90% appear once; the ten largest clones hold roughly 7.3%. Patients aged 2 to 39 years had fewer naive and more memory CD4+ and CD8+ T cells. CD4+ T cells were divided by sorting: CD25-high CD127-low Tregs, CD25-low CD127-high conventional cells. About this clone: The antigen remains undetermined.

The sample taken for sequencing was conventional CD4+ T cells sorted from blood. The chain links TRBV6-5 to TRBJ1-2, with a tentative D call TRBD1 (6 bases). The sequence was obtained from a person in their thirties with CD3G deficiency. The CDR3 DNA sequence: TGTGCCAGCAGTTACAAGTCAACAGGGCTCTATGGCTACACCTTC. Encoded protein: CASSYKSTGLYGYTF.